Given below is one T cell receptor beta chain in context. Its target antigen remains unknown. The input lacks base qualities; no much larger clone sits a single base away. The data stem from a study of blood T cell repertoires in COVID-19 (dated by TCRdb to 2019 to 2021). Describing the broader study: Samples from collaborators originated in the United States, Italy and Spain and spanned both the acute and convalescent phases of COVID-19. The material from the prospective study consisted of cDNA or gDNA derived from T cells, B-cell-depleted T cells, or PBMCs. The repertoires were made available in a free public database intended to serve as a resource for research on the immune response to SARS-CoV-2. Samples came from the ongoing ImmuneRACE study (first 160 participants) plus 1,254 subjects from 6 global collaborators. Sample metadata almost always included a de-identified subject ID, COVID-19 status, age in years and sex. Where available, HLA class I and class II types were taken from metadata supplied by the sample provider and were not determined by assay-based typing. Deeply sampled blood TCRbeta repertoires from subjects exposed to, actively infected with, or recovered from COVID-19 were included in the dataset.

In the prospective study, participants were roughly 18 to 100 years old, resided in about two dozen geographic areas of the United States, and were enrolled through a virtual design. In the prospective study, participants were assigned to cohorts based on the clinical history participants reported in a screening survey and a study questionnaire. Mobile phlebotomists in the prospective study collected whole blood, serum and a nasopharyngeal or oropharyngeal swab from every participant. Prospective study participants could optionally give additional blood draws and questionnaires over an approximately 2-month period. Prospective study blood samples were shipped either frozen or at room temperature before DNA extraction. The paper as a whole reports these results and caveats: How much clinical and demographic metadata was included differed by source and by participant, and the metadata was provided uncurated.

TCRbeta CDR3 regions were amplified from genomic DNA by means of the immunoSEQ Assay, a bias-controlled multiplex PCR. Under the source paper's analysis protocol: Within the assay, amplification of reference gene primers was used to estimate how many nucleated cells each sample contained. To quantify the absolute abundance of each unique TCRbeta CDR3 rearrangement, sequence reads were collapsed and filtered. For each sample, productive Simpson clonality was calculated by taking the square root of Simpson's diversity index across productive rearrangements. Held by TCRdb, this immuneACCESS table contains in-frame sequences only and omits some clones. Under half of the omission traces to an unresolved V gene where checked; the cause of the rest is unknown. The DNA gave D and trimming, while V, J and clone size come from that table. This sample is represented by over 350,000 clones; 87% of them were singletons. Together, the top ten hold under 2% of the sample.

CDR1 and CDR2, per the germline V gene, are MNHEY and SVGAGI. The CDR3 holds 13 amino acids from the cysteine to the phenylalanine. The kept DNA is CDR3 alone, 39 bases in frame from the first base. The germline V and J ends show losses of 11 bases and 7 bases respectively, and no gene match explains 13 bases of the junction. The receptor was isolated from a woman aged 18-30 years with acute COVID-19. Sequenced material: PBMCs or T cells enriched from blood (not recorded which). The sequence links TRBV6-5 to TRBJ1-2, and TRBD1 matches 7 of the central bases. The DNA sequence reads TGTGCCGCACAGGGCAGGGGGTTCGGTGGCTACACCTTC. Translated, it gives CAAQGRGFGGYTF.